This T cell receptor beta chain is from a study of shared clonotypes between healthy human individuals. As for this clone: Its specificity is not known. One junction end does not reproduce the germline sequence, and a read error may be involved.

Assay: immunoSEQ multiplex PCR; the TCRdb copy retains only in-frame clones and omits some. The sample lists about 1 million clones, around 74% occurring once. Regarding the study as a whole: Non-shared clonotypes displayed generation probabilities falling below those of clonotypes present in all four donors. Sequencing depth was a factor that was expected to affect clonotype sharing among donors.

Each donor was a Caucasian adult residing in Nashville, Tennessee. CD4+ cells were split into CD45RA+ naive and CD45RA-negative memory subsets. Per germline, CDR1 SGHRS and CDR2 YFSETQ. This CDR3 is built from 14 residues. The V call is TRBV5-1, the J call TRBJ2-7; 7 bases are a match to TRBD1. The sample taken for sequencing was memory CD4+ T cells sorted from blood. Regarding subset: CD45RA-negative fraction. The sequence came from a man between 18 and 35 years old in good health. DNA of the CDR3: TGTGCCAGCAGCTTGTTACAGGGGTTATACGAGCAGTACTTC. Its translation: CASSLLQGLYEQYF.